One T cell receptor (beta chain) is described in this entry. The germline V gene has CDR1 SGHAT and CDR2 FQNNGV. This CDR3 has 13 residues. The ends lost 3 bases at V and 8 bases at J; junction bases unmatched: 5. The data were obtained in a study of T cells in narcolepsy. TCRdb's table, derived via immunoSEQ multiplex PCR, lists solely in-frame clones and lacks some. The sample has about 40,000 clones, approximately 88% seen once. The TCR was taken from a human donor with narcolepsy. V usage is TRBV11-2 and J usage is TRBJ1-2; the match to TRBD1 covers 8 bases. Sequencing was performed on CD45RA- memory CD4+ T cells from PBMCs. CDR3 amino acids: CASSFRDRRGYTF. The CDR3 nucleotides read TGTGCCAGCAGCTTCCGGGACAGGAGGGGCTACACCTTC.